Following are 22 T cell receptor beta chains from one sample sequenced in a study of response to subunit inactivated influenza vaccine. TCRdb processed the RT-PCR reads anew with MiXCR; each CDR3 protein has one entry. Of about 500,000 distinct CDR3 sequences in the sample, around 7.7% were seen once. The input for sequencing was PBMCs from blood, taken around 25 months after vaccination. These receptor sequences come from a man aged 50 to 75 who received an inactivated influenza vaccine.

This clonotype appeared many times. This chain links TRBV12-3 or TRBV12-4 with TRBJ2-1, with 12 nucleotides matching TRBD2. J was trimmed by 5 bases and V by 5 bases; bases with no gene match: 4. This CDR3 has 15 amino acids. The CDR3 region has the DNA TGTGCCAGCAGTGCTAGCGGGGGGGCAAACAATGAGCAGTTCTTC. Protein: CASSASGGANNEQFF.

This clonotype was seen a handful of times. The chain joins TRBV20-1 to TRBJ2-7, with 8 positions matching TRBD2. The CDR3 spans 15 residues. Trimming removed 5 bases from V and 1 base from J; junction bases left unmatched: 10. CDR1 is DFQATT and CDR2 is SNEGSKA in the germline V gene (reference sequence). The chain's CDR3 is CSAARRSGESYEQYF. CDR3 in DNA: TGCAGTGCTGCCAGACGTAGCGGGGAGTCCTACGAGCAGTACTTC.

This clonotype was observed a few times. This chain's CDR3 is CSAAGLAGVREQFF. CDR3 DNA sequence: TGCAGTGCGGCTGGACTAGCGGGGGTTCGTGAGCAGTTCTTC. The rearrangement uses TRBV20-1 and TRBJ2-1, with TRBD2 identical over 13 bases. The V segment lost 6 bases and the J segment 9 bases; nucleotides outside the gene matches: 8. From germline, CDR1 is DFQATT and CDR2 SNEGSKA (reference sequence). This CDR3 region has 14 residues.

This sequence joins TRBV28 and TRBJ2-2, with a possible D match to TRBD1 (5 bases). V lost 3 bases to trimming and J lost 8 bases, with 16 bases between them. This CDR3 contains 15 residues. Germline V gene data show CDR1 as MDHEN and CDR2 as SYDVKM. CDR3 in amino acids: CASSFIRAWSGELFF. CDR3 in DNA: TGTGCCAGCAGTTTTATCAGGGCCTGGAGTGGGGAGCTGTTTTTT.

This clonotype showed up just a few times. This chain joins TRBV30 and TRBJ1-6, with D unclear. The germline V and J ends were trimmed by 1 base and 9 bases, with 13 bases remaining between them. The CDR3 spans 14 residues. Germline V gene lookup returns CDR1 GTSNPN and CDR2 SVGIG (reference sequence). Written as DNA, the CDR3 is TGTGCCTGGAGTGGAGGGTCAGCCGCTTCACCCCTCCACTTT. Its protein is CAWSGGSAASPLHF.

This clonotype has ten or more counts. The chain combines TRBV4-2 with TRBJ2-2; D might be TRBD1 (6 bases). Germline lookup yields CDR1 LGHNA and CDR2 YNFKEQ. Trimming stripped 4 bases from V and 5 bases from J, with 17 bases between. CDR3 length: 16 residues. CDR3 loop: CASSLYRQAETGELFF. The CDR3 region has the DNA TGTGCCAGCAGCCTCTACCGACAGGCCGAAACCGGGGAGCTGTTTTTT.

This clonotype occurred a few times. J is TRBJ1-2 and V is TRBV5-6; D is possibly TRBD1 (6 bases). The CDR3 sequence is 12 residues long. V lost 4 bases to trimming and J lost 5 bases, with 9 bases between them. Germline V gives CDR1 SGHDT, CDR2 YYEEEE. As DNA, the CDR3 is TGTGCCAGCAGCATCCAGGGGTATGGCTACACCTTC. This sequence encodes CASSIQGYGYTF.

This clonotype was counted only a few times. J is TRBJ2-7 and V is TRBV28; unclear D gene. The germline CDR1 and CDR2 sequences are MDHEN and SYDVKM. Deletions cut 6 bases from V and 2 bases from J, with 20 bases between. The CDR3 is made up of 16 amino acids. In nucleotides, the CDR3 is TGTGCCAGCAGCTCCCCCGGCCGGAGCGCTGCCTACGAGCAGTACTTC. Translated, it gives CASSSPGRSAAYEQYF. The variable domain in full, completed from reference TRBV28 and TRBJ2-7, reads DVKVTQSSRYLVKRTGEKVFLECVQDMDHENMFWYRQDPGLGLRLIYFSYDVKMKEKGDIPEGYSVSREKKERFSLILESASTNQTSMYLCASSSPGRSAAYEQYFGPGTRLTVT.

This chain joins TRBV4-3 and TRBJ2-1; TRBD2 aligns across 13 bases. Germline-derived CDR1 and CDR2 are LGHNA and YSLEER. This CDR3 contains 17 residues. V gave up 1 base and J gave up 4 bases; unmatched junction bases: 4. CDR3: CASSQATSGGGYNEQFF. CDR3 sequence (DNA): TGCGCCAGCAGCCAAGCTACTAGCGGGGGGGGTTACAATGAGCAGTTCTTC.

The rearrangement links TRBV12-3 or TRBV12-4 to TRBJ2-5; weak D call: TRBD2 (6 bases). V lost 2 bases to trimming and J lost 2 bases, with 21 bases between them. The CDR3 runs 18 residues. CDR3 sequence reads: CASSLSIAEQNKQETQYF. CDR3 in DNA: TGTGCCAGCAGTTTAAGTATAGCGGAACAAAACAAACAAGAGACCCAGTACTTC.

This chain joins TRBV4-2 and TRBJ2-3; 8 positions agree with TRBD2. The CDR3 totals 18 residues. Germline CDR1 reads LGHNA; CDR2 reads YNFKEQ. Trimming cost V 2 bases and J 2 bases; bases outside gene matches: 12. The CDR3 bases are TGTGCCAGCAGCCAAAGGGCCCCCCAGCGGGGGTACACAGATACGCAGTATTTT. Translated, it gives CASSQRAPQRGYTDTQYF.

This clonotype has ten or more counts. The genes are TRBV5-1 and TRBJ2-2; no reliable D call. V lost 0 bases and J 7 bases, leaving 10 bases between the germline ends. Looked up from germline, CDR1 is SGHRS and CDR2 is YFSETQ. The CDR3 loop spans 14 amino acids. DNA of the CDR3: TGCGCCAGCAGCTTGGTGTCCACTGGCGGGGAGCTGTTTTTT. Translated, it gives CASSLVSTGGELFF. The whole variable domain, remainder taken from reference TRBV5-1 and TRBJ2-2, is KAGVTQTPRYLIKTRGQQVTLSCSPISGHRSVSWYQQTPGQGLQFLFEYFSETQRNKGNFPGRFSGRQFSNSRSEMNVSTLELGDSALYLCASSLVSTGGELFFGEGSRLTVL.

The chain has TRBV20-1 and TRBJ1-1; D is perhaps TRBD1 (5 bases). The V gene's germline CDR1 is DFQATT and CDR2 SNEGSKA (reference sequence). The CDR3 extends over 13 amino acids. With 5 bases removed from V and 4 bases from J, the gap between germline ends came to 14 bases. In DNA, the CDR3 is TGCAGTGCTCGGTATTTTGGGGGCACTGAAGCTTTCTTT. This encodes CSARYFGGTEAFF.

This clonotype was counted at least ten times. This chain uses TRBV12-3 or TRBV12-4 with TRBJ2-1, with TRBD2 identical over 11 bases. Germline trimming cut 6 bases from V and 6 bases from J; bases unmatched to any gene: 7. There are 15 residues in the CDR3. DNA of the CDR3: TGTGCCAGCAGCAATCTAGCGGGGGGTAGCAATGAGCAGTTCTTC. Its translation: CASSNLAGGSNEQFF.

The rearrangement joins TRBV29-1 to TRBJ2-7, with TRBD1 as a possible D gene (5 bases). CDR1 and CDR2 from the germline V gene are SQVTM and ANQGSEA. V gave up 4 bases and J gave up 7 bases, with 14 bases separating them. The CDR3 is 12 residues long. CDR3 loop: CSVGKIAGEQYF. CDR3 DNA: TGCAGCGTTGGGAAAATAGCAGGGGAGCAGTACTTC.

This clonotype was picked up a small number of times. V and J are TRBV20-1 and TRBJ1-1; 7 positions match TRBD1. This CDR3 is built from 13 residues. V was clipped by 8 bases and J by 5 bases; unmatched bases: 11. Germline V lookup: CDR1 DFQATT, CDR2 SNEGSKA (reference sequence). In DNA, the CDR3 is TGCAGTACAACCACAGGGGTTGGAACTGAAGCTTTCTTT. Translating it yields CSTTTGVGTEAFF.

Only a few counts were recorded for this clonotype. The J gene is TRBJ2-5, the V gene TRBV5-1; a possible D gene is TRBD2 (5 bases). Germline lookup yields CDR1 SGHRS and CDR2 YFSETQ. The ends were cut back, 0 bases at V and 0 bases at J, with 9 bases in the middle. The length of the CDR3 is 15 residues. The CDR3 is CASSLVRGDQETQYF. CDR3 nucleotide sequence: TGCGCCAGCAGCTTGGTTCGGGGAGACCAAGAGACCCAGTACTTC.

The table lists this clonotype with many counts. V gene TRBV29-1 combines with J gene TRBJ2-1, with D unresolved. Germline lookup yields CDR1 SQVTM and CDR2 ANQGSEA. This CDR3 has 11 residues. Trimming cost V 3 bases and J 4 bases, with 4 bases left between them. The CDR3 sequence: CSVDWYNEQFF. The DNA of the CDR3 is TGCAGCGTTGACTGGTACAATGAGCAGTTCTTC.

This clonotype was detected many times. This chain joins TRBV29-1 and TRBJ2-3; 9 bases are shared with TRBD2. Germline values: CDR1 SQVTM, CDR2 ANQGSEA. The CDR3 is made up of 13 amino acids. V lost 7 bases to trimming and J lost 6 bases; unmatched junction nucleotides: 8. DNA of the CDR3: TGCAGCGGGAAGCAAGCGGGGGGCGATACGCAGTATTTT. It translates to CSGKQAGGDTQYF.

This clonotype was counted at least ten times. The genes are TRBV20-1 and TRBJ2-1; 8 nucleotides align to TRBD2. V trimming: 5 bases; J trimming: 16 bases; junction bases outside the gene matches: 13. The CDR3 length is 12 residues. Germline loops: CDR1 DFQATT, CDR2 SNEGSKA (reference sequence). The CDR3 sequence: CSAQPPGVAGFF. The CDR3 DNA reads TGCAGTGCTCAACCCCCGGGGGTAGCGGGATTCTTC.

This clonotype was seen many times. The V gene is TRBV20-1, the J gene TRBJ1-2; TRBD1 matches at 7 bases. Germline CDR1 is DFQATT and CDR2 is SNEGSKA (reference sequence). The CDR3 contains 14 residues. V lost 5 bases to trimming and J lost 4 bases; unmatched junction nucleotides: 10. The CDR3 nucleotides are TGCAGTGCTGCTGCGGGGGCAGGGGGCTATGGCTACACCTTC. It specifies CSAAAGAGGYGYTF.

In its sample, this clonotype was seen a few times. The genes are TRBV20-1 and TRBJ1-2, with D unclear. The V gene lost 5 bases and the J gene lost 0 bases, with 4 bases spanning the gap. This CDR3 comprises 11 residues. CDR1 and CDR2 from the germline V gene are DFQATT and SNEGSKA (reference sequence). CDR3: CSAPTNYGYTF. The DNA for the CDR3 is TGCAGTGCTCCAACTAACTATGGCTACACCTTC.